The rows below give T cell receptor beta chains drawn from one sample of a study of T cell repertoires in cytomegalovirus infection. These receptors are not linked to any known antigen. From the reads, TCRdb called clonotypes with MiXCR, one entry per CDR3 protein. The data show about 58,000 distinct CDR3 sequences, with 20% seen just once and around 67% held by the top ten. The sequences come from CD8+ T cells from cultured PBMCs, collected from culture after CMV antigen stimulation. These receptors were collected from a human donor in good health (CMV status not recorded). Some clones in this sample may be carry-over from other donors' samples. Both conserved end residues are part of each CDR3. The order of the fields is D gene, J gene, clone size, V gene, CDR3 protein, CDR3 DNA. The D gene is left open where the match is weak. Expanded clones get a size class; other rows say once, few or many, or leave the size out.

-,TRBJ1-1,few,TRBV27,CASNPTAMNTEAFF,TGTGCCAGCAACCCGACAGCCATGAACACTGAAGCTTTCTTT
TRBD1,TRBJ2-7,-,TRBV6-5,CASSYSTGSQQYF,TGTGCCAGCAGTTACTCGACAGGGTCTCAGCAGTACTTC
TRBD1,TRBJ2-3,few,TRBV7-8,CASSPRDRGRADTQYF,TGTGCCAGCAGCCCACGGGACAGGGGACGGGCAGATACGCAGTATTTT
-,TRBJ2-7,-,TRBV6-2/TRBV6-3,CASSFNRGLRSEQYF,TGTGCCAGCAGTTTCAACCGGGGATTGAGGTCCGAGCAGTACTTC
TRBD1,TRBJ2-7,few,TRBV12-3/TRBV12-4,CASRLGQGREQYF,TGTGCCAGCAGATTAGGACAGGGGAGGGAGCAGTACTTC
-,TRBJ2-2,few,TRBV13,CASSRTGELFF,TGTGCCAGCAGCAGAACCGGGGAGCTGTTTTTT
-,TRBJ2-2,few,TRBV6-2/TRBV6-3,CASSFPTNTGELFF,TGTGCCAGCAGTTTCCCGACTAACACCGGGGAGCTGTTTTTT
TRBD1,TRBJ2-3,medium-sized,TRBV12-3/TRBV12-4,CASSLGTASTDTQYF,TGTGCCAGCAGTCTAGGGACAGCTAGCACAGATACGCAGTATTTT
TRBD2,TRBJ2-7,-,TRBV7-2,CASSLGTSGVLSPSYEQYF,TGTGCCAGCAGCTTAGGGACTAGCGGGGTACTTTCCCCATCCTACGAGCAGTACTTC
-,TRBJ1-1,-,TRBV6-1,CASSYEGMNTEAFF,TGTGCCAGCAGTTACGAGGGAATGAACACTGAAGCTTTCTTT
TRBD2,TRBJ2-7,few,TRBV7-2,CASSLGGGSGREQYF,TGTGCCAGCAGCTTAGGCGGGGGTAGCGGGAGGGAGCAGTACTTC
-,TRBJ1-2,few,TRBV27,CASGEANRPYGYTF,TGTGCCAGCGGAGAGGCTAACAGACCCTATGGCTACACCTTC
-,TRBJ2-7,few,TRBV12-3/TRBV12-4,CASSSRGSPALGPRGFSYEQYF,TGTGCCAGCAGTTCCAGGGGATCACCGGCCCTAGGACCTCGGGGGTTCTCCTACGAGCAGTACTTC
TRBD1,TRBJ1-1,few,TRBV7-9,CASSAPGTGNTEAFF,TGTGCCAGCAGCGCCCCCGGGACAGGGAACACTGAAGCTTTCTTT
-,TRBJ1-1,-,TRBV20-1,CSARLSVTEAFF,TGCAGTGCTCGGCTATCAGTGACTGAAGCTTTCTTT
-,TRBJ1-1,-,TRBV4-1,CASSQEVTQTEAFF,TGCGCCAGCAGCCAAGAGGTCACCCAAACTGAAGCTTTCTTT
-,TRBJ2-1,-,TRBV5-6,CASSLGAIQVSYNEQFF,TGTGCCAGCAGCTTGGGAGCTATCCAAGTCTCCTACAATGAGCAGTTCTTC
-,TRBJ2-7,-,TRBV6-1,CASSGSGEDEQYF,TGTGCCAGCAGTGGATCGGGAGAAGACGAGCAGTACTTC
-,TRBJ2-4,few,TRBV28,CASNPRGNIQYF,TGTGCCAGCAACCCTAGAGGGAACATTCAGTACTTC
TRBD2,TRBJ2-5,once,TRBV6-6,CASSYPTSGGQETQYF,TGTGCCAGCAGTTACCCGACTAGCGGGGGTCAAGAGACCCAGTACTTC
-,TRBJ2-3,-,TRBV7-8,CASSLETSGGDTQYF,TGTGCCAGCAGCTTAGAAACGAGTGGGGGAGATACGCAGTATTTT